This TCR beta chain was recovered during a study of identical twins. MiXCR was run by TCRdb on the 5' RACE reads, yielding one entry per CDR3 protein. This sample has about 300,000 distinct CDR3 sequences, with 12% found just once. Every donor was a healthy Caucasian. Broader study findings: Where beta out-of-frame sequences were concerned, excess twin sharing was weaker. Cord blood's abundant beta clonotypes had fewer insertions, unlike memory repertoires.

This clonotype appeared many times. Its target is not known. This CDR3 comprises 14 residues. The V gene lost 3 bases and the J gene lost 0 bases, with 9 bases spanning the gap. Germline V gene sequence: CDR1 LNHNV, CDR2 YYDKDF (reference sequence). This sample also appeared in a second study, on yellow fever vaccine responses in identical twins. That report adds: Twins reportedly had a vaccine T cell response that seemed partly convergent, partly personalized.

The source material was CD8+ T cells sorted from blood. The TCR was taken from a woman aged 18-29 years in good health. The V and J genes are TRBV15 and TRBJ2-7; D not certain. CDR3 coding DNA: TGTGCCACCAGCAGGGTCGGTAGCTCCTACGAGCAGTACGTC. Protein product: CATSRVGSSYEQYV.